This passage covers 15 T cell receptor beta chains from one sample sequenced in a study of T cells in Graves' hyperthyroidism and ophthalmopathy. The investigators amplified TCR beta CDR3 regions from RNA transcripts. TCR CDR3 regions were first amplified by RT-PCR with HTBI primers. From the multiplex PCR reads, TCRdb called clonotypes with MiXCR, one entry per CDR3 protein. The sample has hundreds of thousands of distinct CDR3 sequences, more than 30% seen once. Sample: blood. The receptors were sampled from a man younger than 35 with Graves' hyperthyroidism.

This clonotype was counted at least ten times. This chain joins TRBV20-1 and TRBJ1-4; D is uncertain. The CDR3 totals 11 residues. Trimming left V 5 bases short and J 6 bases short, with 7 bases between. Per the germline V gene, CDR1 is DFQATT and CDR2 is SNEGSKA (reference sequence). CDR3 DNA: TGCAGTGCTCGGGGAGATGAAAAACTGTTTTTT. Amino acid sequence: CSARGDEKLFF.

This rearrangement joins TRBV7-9 to TRBJ1-5, with 8 bases that match TRBD1. This CDR3 has 15 amino acids. After removal of 5 bases from V and 5 bases from J, the junction contained 8 bases not matched to a gene. CDR1 and CDR2 from the germline V gene are SEHNR and FQNEAQ (reference sequence). The CDR3 spells CASSTRDRKDQPQHF. In DNA, the CDR3 is TGTGCCAGCAGCACCCGGGACAGGAAGGATCAGCCCCAGCATTTT.

The CDR3 bases are TGTGCCAGCAGCCCCTCGAGGGGGGACCAAGAGACCCAGTACTTC. Its protein product is CASSPSRGDQETQYF. The gene calls are TRBV7-2 and TRBJ2-5; D tentatively fits TRBD1 or TRBD2 (6 bases each). The CDR3 sequence is 15 residues long. Trimming removed 5 bases from V and 0 bases from J, with 13 bases in between. The germline gives CDR1 SGHTA, CDR2 FQGNSA.

V gene TRBV14 combines with J gene TRBJ1-1, with 7 positions matching TRBD1. The trim removed 4 bases at V and 0 bases at J, leaving 8 bases unmatched. CDR1 SGHDN and CDR2 FVKESK come from the germline V gene. CDR3 length: 16 residues. The CDR3 nucleotides read TGTGCCAGCAGCCCACCGTTGGGACAGATGAACACTGAAGCTTTCTTT. Encoded protein: CASSPPLGQMNTEAFF.

The gene calls are TRBV7-2 and TRBJ2-6, with 8 bases identical to TRBD1. The CDR3 runs to 18 residues. V lost 5 bases, J lost 0 bases, and 9 bases stayed unmatched. Germline V CDR1 and CDR2: SGHTA, FQGNSA. The CDR3 region is CASSGADRGSSGANVLTF. In nucleotides, the CDR3 is TGTGCCAGCAGCGGAGCTGACAGGGGCAGCTCTGGGGCCAACGTCCTGACTTTC.

This clonotype was detected once. The V call is TRBV12-3 or TRBV12-4, the J call TRBJ2-5; 9 nucleotides agree with TRBD1. This CDR3 has 16 amino acids. Germline trimming cut 0 bases from V and 3 bases from J; bases unmatched to any gene: 5. In DNA form, the CDR3 reads TGTGCCAGCAGTTTAGCCCCAACAGGGGGCGAAGAGACCCAGTACTTC. This translates into CASSLAPTGGEETQYF.

The genes are TRBV25-1 and TRBJ1-1, with 9 bases fitting TRBD1. Germline V CDR1 and CDR2: MGHDK, SYGVNS. The CDR3 is 12 amino acids. The ends lost 6 bases at V and 11 bases at J; junction bases unmatched: 7. The CDR3 protein is CASSSQGAAAFF. CDR3 coding DNA: TGTGCCAGCAGCTCACAGGGGGCGGCGGCTTTCTTT.

The chain uses TRBV20-1 and TRBJ2-5; TRBD2 matches 8 bases. V lost 6 bases, J lost 2 bases, and 8 bases stayed unmatched. The CDR3 spans 14 residues. CDR1 is DFQATT, CDR2 SNEGSKA, per germline (reference sequence). The DNA for the CDR3 is TGCAGTGCCCCCGTGCCGGGGGGGCAAGAGACCCAGTACTTC. It is translated as CSAPVPGGQETQYF.

The chain uses TRBV7-9 and TRBJ1-1; D uncertain. With 1 base removed from V and 4 bases from J, the gap between germline ends came to 10 bases. From germline, CDR1 is SEHNR and CDR2 FQNEAQ (reference sequence). There are 14 residues in the CDR3. The CDR3: CASSLDPRVTEAFF. The DNA for the CDR3 is TGTGCCAGCAGCTTAGATCCGAGGGTCACTGAAGCTTTCTTT.

The DNA for the CDR3 is TGTGCCAGCAGCCCACTACCGGGTCCCGGGCAGACCCAGTACTTC. Translation gives CASSPLPGPGQTQYF. This rearrangement joins TRBV2 to TRBJ2-5; no clear D gene. Trimming cost V 6 bases and J 6 bases, with 20 bases left between them. This CDR3 spans 15 amino acids. Germline CDR1 reads SNHLY; CDR2 reads FYNNEI.

V is TRBV5-1 and J is TRBJ1-2; D might be TRBD1 (6 bases). Germline-derived CDR1 and CDR2 are SGHRS and YFSETQ. The CDR3 contains 16 residues. Trimming took 4 bases from V and 6 from J, leaving 22 bases between them. CDR3 loop: CASSPEAGTGGDGYTF. The CDR3 DNA reads as TGCGCCAGCAGCCCAGAAGCGGGGACTGGGGGCGATGGCTACACCTTC.

The table lists this clonotype with a few counts. The genes are TRBV9 and TRBJ2-5; no reliable D call. Germline CDR1 reads SGDLS; CDR2 reads YYNGEE. V lost 4 bases and J 1 base, leaving 11 bases between the germline ends. The CDR3 consists of 14 residues. CDR3 sequence: CASSITTGQETQYF. CDR3 coding DNA: TGTGCCAGCAGCATCACGACGGGCCAAGAGACCCAGTACTTC.

This clonotype came up many times. This rearrangement joins TRBV6-5 to TRBJ1-5; possibly TRBD1 for D (5 bases). V dropped 6 bases and J dropped 0 bases, with 9 bases sitting between them. The CDR3 has 14 amino acids. CDR1 is MNHEY and CDR2 is SVGAGI in the germline V gene. CDR3 sequence: CASSQGLSNQPQHF. DNA of the CDR3: TGTGCCAGCAGCCAGGGCCTTAGCAATCAGCCCCAGCATTTT.

V usage is TRBV7-3 and J usage is TRBJ2-2; 8 bases match TRBD1. The J segment lost 5 bases and the V segment lost 5 bases, leaving 16 bases of the junction unmatched. There are 18 residues in the CDR3. The germline V gene has CDR1 SGHTA and CDR2 FQGTGA. The CDR3 DNA follows: TGTGCCAGCAGCCCGAGACCTATACAGGGGGGCAAAACCGGGGAGCTGTTTTTT. Its translation: CASSPRPIQGGKTGELFF.

The chain combines TRBV5-1 with TRBJ2-5; D is perhaps TRBD1 (6 bases). Germline V gene sequence: CDR1 SGHRS, CDR2 YFSETQ. The V end was cut by 5 bases, the J end by 5 bases, with 19 bases between. The CDR3 runs to 15 residues. The CDR3 sequence: CASSPPQGRLETQYF. In DNA form, the CDR3 reads TGCGCCAGCAGTCCTCCTCAGGGGCGCTTGGAGACCCAGTACTTC.